This TCR beta chain was observed in a study of blood T cells in healthy people across ages. Study findings and constraints: There was no known CMV status for donors, so expanded clonotype changes were possibly confounded.

Germline-derived CDR1 and CDR2 are DFQATT and SNEGSKA (reference sequence). The CDR3 extends over 14 amino acids. V lost 0 bases to trimming and J lost 10 bases; unmatched junction nucleotides: 5. Combining a sample-barcoded 5' primer with a J-beta primer mix, a second PCR ran for 7 to 11 cycles. One entry per CDR3 protein results from TCRdb running MiXCR on the 5' RACE reads. The table records 1.4 million to 1.5 million distinct CDR3 sequences, 42% of them present only once. Details on this clonotype: No antigen is known for it.

Per sample, at least 5.5 micrograms of total RNA were extracted. The clonotype was recovered from a woman between 18 and 29 years old in good health. J is TRBJ2-1 and V is TRBV20-1; 11 nucleotides agree with TRBD2. The sequencing sample was made of blood. The CDR3 coding sequence is TGCAGTGCTAGAGATAGCGGGGGGGCCTGGGAGCAGTTCTTC. Its translation: CSARDSGGAWEQFF.